These 9 T cell receptor beta chains share one sample of origin, sequenced in a study of blood T cell repertoires in COVID-19 (TCRdb year 2020). To prepare the library, the immunoSEQ multiplex PCR assay was applied. TCRdb took over this immuneACCESS table, retaining in-frame rearrangements with V and J assigned. Such tables are incomplete; in checked studies, under half of the missing clones stem from an unresolved V gene, and the remainder is unexplained. The sample table records about 140,000 clones; 60% to 80% of these occur just once. The top ten clones comprise 2.5% to 3% of the sample. Sequencing was performed on PBMCs or T cells enriched from blood (not recorded which). The receptors originated from a woman aged 45-60 years who had recovered from COVID-19.

The chain links TRBV6-5 to TRBJ2-7, with TRBD1 as a possible D gene (6 bases). The CDR3 covers 15 residues. From germline, CDR1 is MNHEY and CDR2 SVGAGI. The germline V and J ends were trimmed by 6 bases and 0 bases, with 15 bases remaining between them. This CDR3 reads CASRQDRMLSYEQYF. CDR3 coding DNA: TGTGCCAGCAGACAGGACAGAATGCTCTCCTACGAGCAGTACTTC.

This chain links TRBV3-1 (or the pseudogene TRBV3-2) with TRBJ2-3; 7 nucleotides line up with TRBD1. V lost 6 bases and J lost 4; bases outside the gene matches: 10. The CDR3 totals 15 residues. The germline CDR1 and CDR2 sequences are LGHDT and YNNKEL (reference sequence). Here the CDR3 DNA reads TGTGCCAGCAGACCTGTCGACAGGGACCCAGATACGCAGTATTTT. The encoded protein is CASRPVDRDPDTQYF.

This chain joins TRBV7-2 and TRBJ2-3; 9 bases match TRBD2. The CDR3 extends over 16 amino acids. Germline V gene sequence: CDR1 SGHTA, CDR2 FQGNSA. After removal of 5 bases from V and 5 bases from J, the junction contained 11 bases not matched to a gene. The CDR3 DNA reads TGTGCCAGCAGCACTGTCAAGCGGGAGGTGGGAGATACGCAGTATTTT. This translates into CASSTVKREVGDTQYF.

This clone was detected only a few times. This rearrangement joins TRBV24-1 to TRBJ2-2; D is perhaps TRBD2 (6 bases). Germline V gene data show CDR1 as KGHDR and CDR2 as SFDVKD. With 2 bases removed from V and 3 bases from J, the gap between germline ends came to 9 bases. The CDR3 loop spans 15 amino acids. CDR3 loop: CATSDSGLYTGELFF. The CDR3 DNA is TGTGCCACCAGTGATTCGGGACTCTACACCGGGGAGCTGTTTTTT.

The chain recombines TRBV6-5 with TRBJ1-5; weak D call: TRBD1 (6 bases). CDR3 length: 13 residues. V lost 4 bases and J 5 bases, leaving 9 bases between the germline ends. The germline CDR1 and CDR2 sequences are MNHEY and SVGAGI. The CDR3 DNA sequence: TGTGCCAGCAGTTCCAGGACAGATCAGCCCCAGCATTTT. It yields the protein CASSSRTDQPQHF.

This clone showed up just once. The chain joins TRBV27 to TRBJ1-6, with TRBD1 matching over 8 bases. This CDR3 has 18 amino acids. Germline V gene data show CDR1 as MNHEY and CDR2 as SMNVEV (reference sequence). Unmatched junction bases numbered 10, after V lost 6 bases and J lost 0 bases. DNA of the CDR3: TGTGCCAGCAGCCATCTCAGGGGGCCAAGCTCCTATAATTCACCCCTCCACTTT. It specifies CASSHLRGPSSYNSPLHF.

The chain uses TRBV2 and TRBJ1-1, with a tentative D call TRBD1 (5 bases). The V end was cut by 7 bases, the J end by 5 bases, with 11 bases between. The length of the CDR3 is 12 residues. Germline lookup yields CDR1 SNHLY and CDR2 FYNNEI. The chain's CDR3 is CASTPGGTEAFF. CDR3 DNA: TGTGCCAGCACCCCGGGGGGGACTGAAGCTTTCTTT. Full variable domain (missing parts from reference TRBV2 and TRBJ1-1): EPEVTQTPSHQVTQMGQEVILRCVPISNHLYFYWYRQILGQKVEFLVSFYNNEISEKSEIFDDQFSVERPDGSNFTLKIRSTKLEDSAMYFCASTPGGTEAFFGQGTRLTVV.

The rearrangement joins TRBV7-6 to TRBJ1-1; weak D call: TRBD1 (6 bases). The CDR3 has 15 residues. Germline V lookup: CDR1 SGHVS, CDR2 FNYEAQ. V was pared by 2 bases and J by 6 bases, with 16 bases between. The CDR3 DNA sequence: TGTGCCAGCAGCTTACCCGGGGGGGGCCTTGCTGAAGCTTTCTTT. Its protein is CASSLPGGGLAEAFF. Full variable domain (remainder filled in from reference TRBV7-6 and TRBJ1-1): GAGVSQSPRYKVTKRGQDVALRCDPISGHVSLYWYRQALGQGPEFLTYFNYEAQQDKSGLPNDRFSAERPEGSISTLTIQRTEQRDSAMYRCASSLPGGGLAEAFFGQGTRLTVV.

This clone has only a few counts. The chain combines TRBV27 with TRBJ2-5, with 8 bases fitting TRBD1. The germline gives CDR1 MNHEY, CDR2 SMNVEV (reference sequence). The CDR3 is 12 residues long. The J segment lost 9 bases and the V segment lost 4 bases, leaving 4 bases of the junction unmatched. The CDR3 DNA sequence: TGTGCCAGCAGTTCGCAGGGGGCCCCCCAGTACTTC. It specifies CASSSQGAPQYF.